The rows below give T cell receptor beta chains drawn from one sample of a study of neurological immune-mediated disorders. Each CDR3 protein gets one entry after TCRdb re-called the 5' RACE reads with MiXCR. The sample has 75,000 to 80,000 distinct CDR3 sequences; approximately 5% are singletons. Sequencing was carried out using PBMCs. The receptors were sampled from a woman in her thirties with multiple sclerosis. Both conserved end residues are part of each CDR3. The D gene is left open where the match is weak. Clone size is shown for a subset of rows, as once, few, many or a class of expanded clone.

D gene	J gene	V gene	clone size	CDR3 length	CDR3 protein	CDR3 DNA
.	TRBJ2-1	TRBV12-3/TRBV12-4	many	14	CASVKDTGSNEQFF	TGTGCCAGCGTGAAAGATACAGGGTCCAATGAGCAGTTCTTC
.	TRBJ1-1	TRBV20-1	many	15	CSARGSFPGNTEAFF	TGCAGTGCTAGAGGGTCATTTCCGGGGAACACTGAAGCTTTCTTT
TRBD1	TRBJ2-3	TRBV20-1	many	14	CSAKDRGRLDTQYF	TGCAGTGCGAAGGACAGGGGGCGATTAGATACGCAGTATTTT
.	TRBJ1-5	TRBV20-1	many	12	CSAIVGDQPQHF	TGCAGTGCTATCGTGGGGGACCAGCCCCAGCATTTT
TRBD2	TRBJ2-1	TRBV20-1	many	17	CSAIALAGGRSYNEQFF	TGCAGTGCTATAGCACTAGCGGGGGGCCGGTCCTACAATGAGCAGTTCTTC
TRBD1	TRBJ1-4	TRBV10-2	many	15	CASRDGTGGREKLFF	TGCGCCAGCAGAGACGGGACAGGGGGCAGAGAAAAACTGTTTTTT
.	TRBJ2-3	TRBV12-3/TRBV12-4	many	13	CASRRTGGDTQYF	TGTGCCAGCAGGCGTACGGGCGGAGATACGCAGTATTTT
.	TRBJ2-2	TRBV6-5	many	15	CASSYVSGNTGELFF	TGTGCCAGCAGTTACGTGTCAGGAAACACCGGGGAGCTGTTTTTT
.	TRBJ1-2	TRBV14	many	13	CASSQERNYGYTF	TGTGCCAGCAGCCAAGAACGTAACTATGGCTACACCTTC
.	TRBJ2-2	TRBV12-3/TRBV12-4	many	14	CASIGAEGSGELFF	TGTGCCAGCATAGGGGCCGAAGGATCCGGGGAGCTGTTTTTT
.	TRBJ2-5	TRBV5-1	many	14	CASSLGTTLETQYF	TGCGCCAGCAGCTTAGGGACCACTTTGGAGACCCAGTACTTC
.	TRBJ1-5	TRBV4-1	few	15	CASSQGQYSNQPQHF	TGCGCCAGCAGCCAAGGACAGTATAGCAATCAGCCCCAGCATTTT
TRBD2	TRBJ2-5	TRBV20-1	many	17	CSARGPPTRGGLETQYF	TGCAGTGCTAGAGGGCCCCCTACGCGGGGGGGCCTGGAGACCCAGTACTTC
.	TRBJ1-1	TRBV7-3	many	15	CASSPTAGSSTEAFF	TGTGCCAGCAGCCCGACGGCCGGGTCGAGCACTGAAGCTTTCTTT
.	TRBJ2-1	TRBV12-3/TRBV12-4	.	13	CASSSTGPKKQFF	TGTGCCAGCAGTTCGACCGGGCCAAAGAAGCAGTTCTTC
TRBD2	TRBJ2-7	TRBV6-2/TRBV6-3	many	14	CASRGWSGSYEQYF	TGTGCCAGCCGAGGCTGGAGCGGGAGCTACGAGCAGTACTTC
.	TRBJ2-2	TRBV5-1	many	14	CASSVGRNTGELFF	TGCGCCAGCAGCGTAGGGAGGAACACCGGGGAGCTGTTTTTT
.	TRBJ2-3	TRBV7-7	many	13	CASSHLPKDTQYF	TGTGCCAGCAGCCACCTCCCAAAAGATACGCAGTATTTT
TRBD2	TRBJ2-3	TRBV20-1	few	15	CSASLARESFDTQYF	TGCAGTGCTAGTTTAGCGCGGGAGAGTTTCGATACGCAGTATTTT
.	TRBJ2-1	TRBV4-2	many	17	CASSQAKPGLTYNEQFF	TGTGCCAGCAGCCAGGCCAAGCCCGGGCTGACCTACAATGAGCAGTTCTTC
.	TRBJ2-5	TRBV20-1	.	14	CSARRQGGGETQYF	TGCAGTGCTAGAAGACAGGGAGGCGGCGAGACCCAGTACTTC
TRBD1	TRBJ2-2	TRBV10-3	many	16	CAISVTGTGNTGELFF	TGTGCCATCAGTGTGACCGGGACAGGGAACACCGGGGAGCTGTTTTTT
.	TRBJ1-2	TRBV14	many	13	CASSHQVNYGYTF	TGTGCCAGCAGCCACCAGGTTAACTATGGCTACACCTTC
.	TRBJ2-2	TRBV21-1	many	16	CASSTQEAGNTGELFF	TGTGCCAGCAGCACCCAGGAGGCCGGGAACACCGGGGAGCTGTTTTTT
.	TRBJ2-2	TRBV5-1	many	13	CASSMDRAGELFF	TGCGCCAGCAGCATGGACCGTGCCGGGGAGCTGTTTTTT
.	TRBJ1-5	TRBV11-2	many	15	CASSEGHTSNQPQHF	TGTGCCAGCAGCGAGGGACATACTAGCAATCAGCCCCAGCATTTT
TRBD1	TRBJ1-5	TRBV7-8	many	16	CASSPHDRGPYQPQHF	TGTGCCAGCAGCCCCCACGACAGGGGGCCTTATCAGCCCCAGCATTTT
TRBD1	TRBJ1-4	TRBV2	many	18	CASSSRILQGAQGEKLFF	TGTGCCAGCAGTTCCCGAATACTACAGGGGGCGCAGGGGGAAAAACTGTTTTTT
TRBD1	TRBJ2-5	TRBV20-1	many	13	CSAISGGRETQYF	TGCAGTGCGATATCAGGGGGCCGGGAGACCCAGTACTTC
TRBD1	TRBJ1-1	TRBV5-1	many	16	CASSLAGTGARTEAFF	TGCGCCAGCAGCTTGGCCGGGACAGGGGCACGCACTGAAGCTTTCTTT
.	TRBJ1-5	TRBV10-3	many	14	CAISRTDSNQPQHF	TGTGCCATCAGTAGGACGGATAGCAATCAGCCCCAGCATTTT
.	TRBJ1-1	TRBV15	many	15	CATSRGLVTHTEAFF	TGTGCCACCAGCAGAGGATTGGTTACCCACACTGAAGCTTTCTTT
.	TRBJ2-2	TRBV2	many	16	CASSEGAGKNTGELFF	TGTGCCAGCAGTGAGGGCGCAGGCAAGAACACCGGGGAGCTGTTTTTT
.	TRBJ1-5	TRBV19	many	14	CASSTVGSNQPQHF	TGTGCCAGTAGTACCGTCGGGAGCAATCAGCCCCAGCATTTT
.	TRBJ1-2	TRBV12-3/TRBV12-4	many	19	CASMDRRRGGGPSNYGYTF	TGTGCCAGCATGGACCGAAGGAGGGGTGGGGGACCTAGCAACTATGGCTACACCTTC
.	TRBJ1-1	TRBV5-1	many	17	CASSLGPFDRTNTEAFF	TGCGCCAGCAGCTTGGGTCCTTTCGACAGAACGAACACTGAAGCTTTCTTT
.	TRBJ2-5	TRBV7-3	many	13	CASSRTDRETQYF	TGTGCCAGCAGCAGGACCGACCGAGAGACCCAGTACTTC
TRBD1	TRBJ2-3	TRBV10-3	few	18	CAISESRWGQGRADTQYF	TGTGCCATCAGTGAGTCGAGGTGGGGACAGGGAAGAGCAGATACGCAGTATTTT
.	TRBJ1-1	TRBV5-1	many	14	CASSLVAGSPEAFF	TGCGCCAGCAGCTTGGTAGCGGGGAGCCCTGAAGCTTTCTTT
TRBD2	TRBJ2-1	TRBV27	few	16	CASRLKLAGGYNEQFF	TGTGCCAGCAGACTGAAACTAGCGGGGGGTTACAATGAGCAGTTCTTC
.	TRBJ1-6	TRBV27	few	18	CASSYRMGGAENNSPLHF	TGTGCCAGCAGCTACCGGATGGGGGGCGCTGAAAATAATTCACCCCTCCACTTT
TRBD2	TRBJ2-1	TRBV6-4	many	15	CASSETSGDYNEQFF	TGTGCCAGCAGTGAAACTAGCGGGGACTACAATGAGCAGTTCTTC